This T cell receptor beta chain was recovered during a study of blood T cell repertoires in COVID-19. Study-wide context: Samples came from the United States, Italy and Spain, spanning acute and convalescent COVID-19. T cells, B-cell-depleted T cells, or PBMCs provided the cDNA or gDNA that served as material.

The germline CDR1 and CDR2 sequences are SGHAT and FQNNGV. The CDR3 consists of 14 residues. The V gene end was trimmed by 5 bases and the J gene end by 4 bases; junction bases not matched to a gene: 5. Per the original methods: Estimation of nucleated cell counts was performed using reference gene primer amplification. The repertoire was sequenced with immunoSEQ multiplex PCR; TCRdb's copy has only in-frame clones and lacks some. The V and J calls and clone size were taken over from that table, and D and trimming were inferred from the DNA. The table has 200,000 or so clones, approximately 83% seen once; the top ten hold around 3.1%.

The material sequenced was peripheral blood. V is TRBV11-2 and J is TRBJ1-3; 7 bases align to TRBD1. The sequence derives from a woman younger than 45 who had recovered from COVID-19. The CDR3 DNA sequence: TGTGCCAGCAGCGTTGACAGGGACGGAAACACCATATATTTT. Its translation: CASSVDRDGNTIYF. The entire variable domain, with the rest obtained from reference TRBV11-2 and TRBJ1-3, is as follows: EAGVAQSPRYKIIEKRQSVAFWCNPISGHATLYWYQQILGQGPKLLIQFQNNGVVDDSQLPKDRFSAERLKGVDSTLKIQPAKLEDSAVYLCASSVDRDGNTIYFGEGSWLTVV.